The rows below give T cell receptor beta chains drawn from one sample of a study of beta chain features in type 1 diabetes. The protocol was immunoSEQ multiplex PCR, while the TCRdb copy is restricted to in-frame clones and leaves out a portion. The sample carries some 220,000 clones, roughly 10% recorded once. The sequenced sample was central memory CD4+ T cells from blood. The receptors here all came from a man younger than 30 in good health. Both conserved end residues are part of each CDR3. D genes are given only for firm matches. Only part of the rows carry a size: once, few, many, or a class if the clone is expanded.

abundance,len,d_gene,v_gene,j_gene,CDR3nt,CDR3aa
few,12,TRBD1,TRBV30,TRBJ2-7,TGTGCCTGGGGACAGGGCCCCTACGAGCAGTACTTC,CAWGQGPYEQYF
.,14,.,TRBV29-1,TRBJ2-3,TGCAGCGTTGAGGTCCTGGCTTACGGGGATACGCAGTATTTT,CSVEVLAYGDTQYF
.,14,TRBD2,TRBV4-1,TRBJ2-1,TGCGCCAGCAGTAACAGCGGGAGGGACGATGAGCAGTTCTTC,CASSNSGRDDEQFF
few,11,.,TRBV30,TRBJ2-7,TGTGCCTGGAGGCAGGGGTACGAGCAGTACTTC,CAWRQGYEQYF
few,14,.,TRBV30,TRBJ1-5,TGTGCCTGGAGTGCGAATCGGGACCGCGGGGCCCAGCATTTT,CAWSANRDRGAQHF
.,13,.,TRBV6-5,TRBJ2-3,TGTGCCAGCAGTGGGCAATGGACAGATACGCAGTATTTT,CASSGQWTDTQYF
few,15,TRBD1,TRBV27,TRBJ2-7,TGTGCCAGCAGTTTATCCAGGGCAGGGGGCCACGAGCAGTACTTC,CASSLSRAGGHEQYF
.,14,TRBD1,TRBV5-1,TRBJ2-1,TGCGCCAGCAGCGCCCTCACAGGGGACAATGAGCAGTTCTTC,CASSALTGDNEQFF
.,13,TRBD1,TRBV29-1,TRBJ2-7,TGCAGCGTTTCGACAGGGAAGCGGAACGAGCAGTACTTC,CSVSTGKRNEQYF
few,14,TRBD1,TRBV11-2,TRBJ2-7,TGTGCCAGCACCCTCGGGACAGCCTCCTACGAGCAGTACTTC,CASTLGTASYEQYF
.,13,.,TRBV28,TRBJ2-1,TGTGCCAGCAGGACTGGATTCTACAATGAGCAGTTCTTC,CASRTGFYNEQFF
.,14,.,TRBV29-1,TRBJ2-3,TGCAGCGTTGAAGTACGGTTTAGCACAGATACGCAGTATTTT,CSVEVRFSTDTQYF
.,15,.,TRBV6-6,TRBJ2-7,TGTGCCAGCGCCGTTCAGTTGGGTATCTCCTACGAGCAGTACTTC,CASAVQLGISYEQYF
.,16,.,TRBV6-8,TRBJ2-1,TGTGCCAGCAGTTACCTGGGGGACAACTATCACAATGAGCAGTTCTTC,CASSYLGDNYHNEQFF
many,14,.,TRBV11-2,TRBJ2-4,TGTGCCAGCAGCCCGGAGCTAGCCAAAAACATTCAGTACTTC,CASSPELAKNIQYF
few,14,TRBD2,TRBV18,TRBJ2-7,TGTGCCAGCGCCGGACTAGCGGGAGGGAACGAGCAGTACTTC,CASAGLAGGNEQYF
few,19,.,TRBV4-1,TRBJ1-2,TGCGCCAGCAGCCGAGGCCCAGGAAGGACGGGGAATGATAACTATGGCTACACCTTC,CASSRGPGRTGNDNYGYTF
.,12,TRBD2,TRBV5-1,TRBJ2-1,TGCGCCAGCAGCCCGGCGGGGGATGAGCAGTTCTTC,CASSPAGDEQFF
many,15,.,TRBV5-1,TRBJ1-1,TGCGCCAGCAGCCTATTAACACAGGGGAACACTGAAGCTTTCTTT,CASSLLTQGNTEAFF
few,16,.,TRBV15,TRBJ1-5,TGTGCCACCAGCAGAGATCTTGATAGGGATACTCAGCCCCAGCATTTT,CATSRDLDRDTQPQHF
.,10,.,TRBV2,TRBJ1-1,TGTGCCAGCAGTCTCACTGAAGCTTTCTTT,CASSLTEAFF
.,12,.,TRBV25-1,TRBJ2-2,TGTGCCAGCAGCTCAAGAACCGGGGAGCTGTTTTTT,CASSSRTGELFF
.,13,.,TRBV4-3,TRBJ2-1,TGCGCCAGCAGCCAAGATATCAGGGGTGAGCAGTTCTTC,CASSQDIRGEQFF
few,17,TRBD2,TRBV7-2,TRBJ2-5,TGTGCCAGCAGCCCGCCATACCGACTAGCAGAACGGGAGACCCAGTACTTC,CASSPPYRLAERETQYF
few,15,TRBD2,TRBV10-3,TRBJ2-3,TGTGCCATCAGCCCGGGAGCGGGAGGAACAGATACGCAGTATTTT,CAISPGAGGTDTQYF
once,13,.,TRBV5-4,TRBJ2-7,TGTGCCAGCAGCTTGTGGTCAGGGGACGAGCAGTACTTC,CASSLWSGDEQYF
many,14,TRBD1,TRBV27,TRBJ1-1,TGTGCCAGCAGTTCAACGACAGGGAGAGGCGAAGCTTTCTTT,CASSSTTGRGEAFF
few,13,.,TRBV7-8,TRBJ2-7,TGTGCCAGCAGCCCAGGGACGGCGGGTGAGCAGTACTTC,CASSPGTAGEQYF
few,15,.,TRBV5-4,TRBJ2-1,TGTGCCAGCAGCTCGGGCGTGAAAGGCGAGAATGAGCAGTTCTTC,CASSSGVKGENEQFF
.,16,.,TRBV7-6,TRBJ2-6,TGTGCCAGCAGCCCGGGACGGGCCTCTGGGGCCAACGTCCTGACTTTC,CASSPGRASGANVLTF
few,15,.,TRBV2,TRBJ2-7,TGTGCCAGCAGTACCCTCGGGGGCCTGACTAGTTTTCTGTACTTC,CASSTLGGLTSFLYF
few,12,.,TRBV29-1,TRBJ2-7,TGCAGCGTTGTAGGCAGCTCCTACGAGCAGTACTTC,CSVVGSSYEQYF
.,16,TRBD2,TRBV7-9,TRBJ2-3,TGTGCCAGCAGCTCCGGGACTAGCGGCCTCACAGATACGCAGTATTTT,CASSSGTSGLTDTQYF
few,15,TRBD2,TRBV5-4,TRBJ2-1,TGTGCCAGCAGCTTGACGGGAGGGCCATTGCGCGAGCAGTTCTTC,CASSLTGGPLREQFF
.,13,TRBD2,TRBV30,TRBJ2-7,TGTGCCTGGAGCCTAGCGGGAGAGTACGAGCAGTACTTC,CAWSLAGEYEQYF
.,15,.,TRBV15,TRBJ2-1,TGTGCCACCAGAAACCGGGACCCGAACTACAATGAGCAGTTCTTC,CATRNRDPNYNEQFF
.,13,.,TRBV11-2,TRBJ2-3,TGTGCCAGCAGCCAGGCAGGGACAGATACGCAGTATTTT,CASSQAGTDTQYF
.,13,.,TRBV18,TRBJ2-5,TGTGCCAGCTCACCACTCGGGCGAGAGACCCAGTACTTC,CASSPLGRETQYF
.,13,.,TRBV10-1,TRBJ1-2,TGCGCCAGCAGTGAGTCGGCTCGAGGTGGCTACACCTTC,CASSESARGGYTF
.,17,.,TRBV4-1,TRBJ2-1,TGCGCCAGCAGCCAGGGCCTTGACTTAGCGGTGTACAATGAGCAGTTCTTC,CASSQGLDLAVYNEQFF
few,13,.,TRBV25-1,TRBJ2-7,TGTGCCAGCAGTCGGCTAAGCTCCTACGAGCAGTACTTC,CASSRLSSYEQYF